Listed here is a single T cell receptor (beta chain). The sample is drawn from a study of shared clonotypes between healthy human individuals. The CDR3 consists of 16 residues. V lost 0 bases to trimming and J lost 1 base; unmatched junction nucleotides: 4. Germline CDR1 reads SGHNT; CDR2 reads YYREEE (reference sequence). Naive CD8 populations comprised CD45RO-negative cells positively selected for CCR7, excluding terminally differentiated effector memory CD45RA+ cells. Participating donors were healthy, HIV-negative adults free of recent acute infections or vaccinations. The protocol was immunoSEQ multiplex PCR, while the TCRdb copy is restricted to in-frame clones and leaves out a portion. The data hold fewer than 1 million clones, with about 96% observed a single time.

V usage is TRBV5-4 and J usage is TRBJ2-3, with 8 bases matching TRBD1. This clonotype was sampled from a young man in good health. Material for sequencing was naive CD8+ T cells sorted from blood. The CDR3 reads CASSLAPDRGTDTQYF. As DNA, the CDR3 is TGTGCCAGCAGCTTGGCCCCGGACAGGGGCACAGATACGCAGTATTTT.